The 32 T cell receptor beta chains reported below all come from one sample, sequenced in a study of human T cells and chemical hapten exposure. MiXCR, applied by TCRdb to the RACE reads, yields one record per CDR3 protein. The repertoire includes about 290,000 distinct CDR3 sequences, approximately 7.5% of them detected once, and less than 1.5% sits in the top ten. Time point here: pre-sensitization, week 0. The treatment here: therapeutic diphenylcyclopropenone sensitization with weekly scalp DPC. The sample was whole blood, taken in connection with sensitization to the hapten diphenylcyclopropenone (DPC). These receptors were obtained from a man aged 18-30 years with alopecia areata. Some clones in this sample may be carry-over from other donors' samples.

This clonotype was counted between two and nine times. This chain uses TRBV29-1 with TRBJ2-2, with D tentatively TRBD2 (5 bases). The CDR3 totals 12 residues. V shed 6 bases and J shed 6 bases, with 11 bases lying between them. Per germline, CDR1 SQVTM and CDR2 ANQGSEA. The CDR3 bases are TGCAGCGTCCCCGGGGTGGCCGGGGAGCTGTTTTTT. Protein: CSVPGVAGELFF.

This clonotype has more than one count but fewer than ten. The genes are TRBV11-2 and TRBJ1-1, with no clear D. The CDR3 spans 12 residues. The V end lost 6 bases, the J end lost 7 bases, and 12 bases lay between the germline ends. Germline V gene lookup returns CDR1 SGHAT and CDR2 FQNNGV. CDR3 bases: TGTGCCAGCAGTTCCCGCCGGAGTGAAGCTTTCTTT. Amino acids: CASSSRRSEAFF.

This clonotype was counted many times. The chain carries TRBV25-1 and TRBJ2-7, with TRBD1 matching over 8 bases. The junction had 7 bases not matched to a gene; V was cut back by 0 bases and J by 6 bases. Germline-derived CDR1 and CDR2 are MGHDK and SYGVNS. The CDR3 runs 15 residues. DNA for the CDR3: TGTGCCAGCAGTGAATATGGACAGGGCCGAGGCGAGCAGTACTTC. This sequence encodes CASSEYGQGRGEQYF.

The chain uses TRBV6-2 or TRBV6-3 and TRBJ2-3; D gene ambiguous. V was shortened by 2 bases and J by 0 bases, with 6 bases between the two germline ends. CDR3 size: 14 residues. Germline CDR1 MNHEY, CDR2 SVGEGT. CDR3 in amino acids: CASSYAGSTDTQYF. DNA for the CDR3: TGTGCCAGCAGTTACGCAGGCAGCACAGATACGCAGTATTTT.

This clonotype was detected a few times. The chain links TRBV4-3 to TRBJ1-1; a weak D match, TRBD1 (6 bases). The CDR3 runs to 13 residues. CDR1 LGHNA and CDR2 YSLEER come from the germline V gene. Deletions cut 4 bases from V and 4 bases from J, with 10 bases between. The CDR3 here is CASSLAQGTEAFF. CDR3 sequence (DNA): TGCGCCAGCAGCCTTGCACAGGGCACTGAAGCTTTCTTT.

J is TRBJ2-3 and V is TRBV24-1, with D unresolved. The CDR3 runs to 16 residues. Trimming cost V 3 bases and J 3 bases, with 15 bases left between them. CDR1 is KGHDR, CDR2 SFDVKD, per germline. As DNA, the CDR3 is TGTGCCACCAGTGATCCCCTGACGGAAGATACAGATACGCAGTATTTT. It specifies CATSDPLTEDTDTQYF.

In its sample, this clonotype was seen a few times. V gene TRBV6-1 combines with J gene TRBJ1-5; TRBD1 is a possible D gene (6 bases). CDR1 is MNHNS, CDR2 SASEGT, per germline. Trimming took 2 bases from V and 0 from J, leaving 14 bases between them. CDR3 length: 17 amino acids. This chain's CDR3 is CASSEKDRTYSNQPQHF. DNA for the CDR3: TGTGCCAGCAGTGAAAAGGACAGAACTTATAGCAATCAGCCCCAGCATTTT.

This clonotype was recorded a few times. The rearrangement uses TRBV5-4 and TRBJ2-3; no clear D. Germline CDR1 is SGHNT and CDR2 is YYREEE (reference sequence). The CDR3 extends over 16 amino acids. V was cut by 0 bases and J by 0 bases, with 11 bases left in between. The CDR3 nucleotides are TGTGCCAGCAGCTTGGAGGGTAGAGTTAGCACAGATACGCAGTATTTT. Protein sequence: CASSLEGRVSTDTQYF.

This clonotype was seen more than once but under ten times. V gene TRBV4-3 combines with J gene TRBJ2-7, with D perhaps given as TRBD1 or TRBD2 (5 bases each). The V and J ends lost 0 bases and 4 bases respectively, with 13 bases between them. The CDR3 spans 15 residues. Germline CDR1 LGHNA, CDR2 YSLEER. Here the CDR3 DNA reads TGCGCCAGCAGCCAAGACGGTCAGGGAGTTTACGAGCAGTACTTC. This gives the protein CASSQDGQGVYEQYF.

V gene TRBV10-3 combines with J gene TRBJ1-1, with a possible D match to TRBD1 (6 bases). CDR3 length: 14 residues. In germline, CDR1 is ENHRY, CDR2 SYGVKD. Trimming removed 7 bases at V and 4 bases at J, with 16 bases between. This CDR3 is CAIKDKGGSTEAFF. For the CDR3, the DNA is TGTGCCATCAAAGATAAGGGGGGGAGCACTGAAGCTTTCTTT.

This clonotype was seen ten or more times. V gene TRBV7-3 combines with J gene TRBJ1-6; tentative D call: TRBD1 (5 bases). There are 16 residues in the CDR3. From germline, CDR1 is SGHTA and CDR2 FQGTGA. The ends were cut back, 1 base at V and 6 bases at J, with 13 bases in the middle. CDR3 protein: CASSLNGGTSNSPLHF. The DNA for the CDR3 is TGTGCCAGCAGCTTAAACGGGGGGACCTCTAATTCACCCCTCCACTTT.

The table lists this clonotype with many counts. This chain uses TRBV29-1 with TRBJ2-1; 7 bases fit TRBD1. CDR3 size: 15 residues. The ends lost 0 bases at V and 8 bases at J; junction bases unmatched: 10. The germline CDR1 and CDR2 sequences are SQVTM and ANQGSEA. This CDR3 reads CSVEDLDRPAYEQFF. CDR3 nucleotides: TGCAGCGTTGAAGATCTGGACAGGCCAGCATATGAGCAGTTCTTC.

The genes are TRBV3-1 and TRBJ1-5, with unresolved D. Germline values: CDR1 LGHDT, CDR2 YNNKEL (reference sequence). The CDR3 consists of 15 residues. Trimming took 3 bases from V and 3 from J, leaving 12 bases between them. The CDR3, as DNA: TGTGCCAGCAGCCATTCGGCAGCTTCCAATCAGCCCCAGCATTTT. It is translated as CASSHSAASNQPQHF.

This clonotype came up many times. The chain joins TRBV4-1 to TRBJ2-3; possible D gene TRBD1, 6 bases. This CDR3 comprises 16 residues. V was shortened by 1 base and J by 2 bases, with 13 bases between the two germline ends. The germline gives CDR1 MGHRA, CDR2 YSYEKL. The CDR3 spells CASSQVPQGITDTQYF. As DNA, the CDR3 is TGCGCCAGCAGCCAAGTCCCCCAGGGGATCACAGATACGCAGTATTTT.

This clonotype was seen ten or more times. The chain uses TRBV9 and TRBJ1-6; D call uncertain. The CDR3 sequence is 16 residues long. In germline, CDR1 is SGDLS, CDR2 YYNGEE. Trimming removed 0 bases from V and 3 bases from J, with 10 bases in between. The CDR3 loop is CASSVEANNYNSPLHF. The CDR3 coding sequence is TGTGCCAGCAGCGTAGAGGCAAACAACTATAATTCACCCCTCCACTTT.

This clonotype appeared many times. The chain joins TRBV25-1 to TRBJ2-7, with D perhaps matching TRBD1 (6 bases). V was pared by 3 bases and J by 13 bases, with 16 bases between. CDR3 length equals 12 residues. From germline, CDR1 is MGHDK and CDR2 SYGVNS. CDR3 coding DNA: TGTGCCAGCAGTGAGCCTAACAGGGATCTTTACTTC. It is translated as CASSEPNRDLYF.

This clonotype showed up just a few times. The chain is built from TRBV7-9 and TRBJ2-1; D remains ambiguous. V was pared by 2 bases and J by 4 bases, with 6 bases between. The CDR3 has 13 residues. Germline V gene data show CDR1 as SEHNR and CDR2 as FQNEAQ (reference sequence). The CDR3 is CASSLKGYNEQFF. The CDR3 bases are TGTGCCAGCAGCTTAAAAGGTTACAATGAGCAGTTCTTC.

V is TRBV14 and J is TRBJ2-1; the D gene is possibly TRBD2 (6 bases). The CDR3 runs 14 residues. Germline-derived CDR1 and CDR2 are SGHDN and FVKESK. The V end lost 4 bases, the J end lost 7 bases, and 14 bases lay between the germline ends. The CDR3 DNA sequence: TGTGCCAGCAGCCTCACCGGGAGCCTAAATGAGCAGTTCTTC. Encoded protein: CASSLTGSLNEQFF.

This rearrangement joins TRBV7-3 to TRBJ2-3; no clear D. Trimming stripped 2 bases from V and 0 bases from J, with 15 bases between. Per germline, CDR1 SGHTA and CDR2 FQGTGA. This CDR3 has 17 amino acids. CDR3 region: CASSLLGQISSTDTQYF. The CDR3 nucleotides are TGTGCCAGCAGCTTACTTGGTCAGATCTCTAGCACAGATACGCAGTATTTT. Together with reference TRBV7-3 and TRBJ2-3, the CDR3 gives the full variable domain: GAGVSQTPSNKVTEKGKYVELRCDPISGHTALYWYRQSLGQGPEFLIYFQGTGAADDSGLPNDRFFAVRPEGSVSTLKIQRTERGDSAVYLCASSLLGQISSTDTQYFGPGTRLTVL.

Here the CDR3 DNA reads TGCGCCAGCAGCACTCAGGGGGACACCGGGGAGCTGTTTTTT. This translates into CASSTQGDTGELFF. The chain is built from TRBV5-1 and TRBJ2-2; 7 nucleotides line up with TRBD1. Trimming at V came to 4 bases and at J to 3 bases, leaving 3 bases not matched to a gene. The germline gives CDR1 SGHRS, CDR2 YFSETQ. The CDR3 sequence is 14 residues long.

There are many counts of this clonotype. The J gene is TRBJ1-4, the V gene TRBV21-1; the DNA was not compared with TRBD1, the D call given in the table. TRBV21-1 is labeled a pseudogene. The CDR3 length is 15 residues. The CDR3 DNA is TGTGCCAGCAGCAAAATTCGACAGACAAATGAAAAACTGTTTTTT. Amino acid sequence: CASSKIRQTNEKLFF.

This clonotype was detected a few times. J is TRBJ1-2 and V is TRBV20-1; D gene unclear. Germline V gives CDR1 DFQATT, CDR2 SNEGSKA (reference sequence). V was clipped by 3 bases and J by 4 bases, with 15 bases between them. The length of the CDR3 is 14 residues. The CDR3 sequence: CSARAPETSYGYTF. The CDR3 DNA sequence: TGCAGTGCTAGGGCCCCAGAGACCTCCTATGGCTACACCTTC.

This clonotype was observed at least ten times. The V gene is TRBV29-1, the J gene TRBJ2-6, with no clear D. The CDR3 loop spans 14 amino acids. Trimming removed 6 bases from V and 0 bases from J, with 9 bases in between. The V gene's germline CDR1 is SQVTM and CDR2 ANQGSEA. CDR3 amino acids: CSVRIDSGANVLTF. The CDR3 DNA follows: TGCAGCGTGAGAATTGACTCTGGGGCCAACGTCCTGACTTTC.

V and J are TRBV5-1 and TRBJ1-6; no definite D call. The CDR3 covers 14 residues. CDR1 is SGHRS, CDR2 YFSETQ, per germline. V gave up 1 base and J gave up 8 bases, with 10 bases separating them. DNA for the CDR3: TGCGCCAGCAGCTTGTCCAGGCTAGATTCACCCCTCCACTTT. It codes for CASSLSRLDSPLHF.

The chain combines TRBV14 with TRBJ1-1; D is ambiguous. The germline gives CDR1 SGHDN, CDR2 FVKESK. V lost 2 bases and J 5 bases, leaving 12 bases between the germline ends. The CDR3 is made up of 14 amino acids. The CDR3 protein is CASSQLRSGTEAFF. The CDR3, as DNA: TGTGCCAGCAGCCAACTCCGCAGTGGAACTGAAGCTTTCTTT. Full variable domain (outside the CDR3, taken from reference TRBV14 and TRBJ1-1): EAGVTQFPSHSVIEKGQTVTLRCDPISGHDNLYWYRRVMGKEIKFLLHFVKESKQDESGMPNNRFLAERTGGTYSTLKVQPAELEDSGVYFCASSQLRSGTEAFFGQGTRLTVV.

V usage is TRBV11-2 and J usage is TRBJ2-2; TRBD1 agrees at 9 bases. Germline V gene data show CDR1 as SGHAT and CDR2 as FQNNGV. This CDR3 has 15 amino acids. Trimming cost V 6 bases and J 4 bases; bases outside gene matches: 6. The CDR3: CASRKPGQGTGELFF. CDR3 coding DNA: TGTGCCAGCAGAAAACCGGGACAGGGCACCGGGGAGCTGTTTTTT. The whole variable domain, filled in from reference TRBV11-2 and TRBJ2-2, reads EAGVAQSPRYKIIEKRQSVAFWCNPISGHATLYWYQQILGQGPKLLIQFQNNGVVDDSQLPKDRFSAERLKGVDSTLKIQPAKLEDSAVYLCASRKPGQGTGELFFGEGSRLTVL.

This clonotype was detected a few times. V and J are TRBV6-5 and TRBJ1-1; a possible D gene is TRBD1 (5 bases). Germline CDR1 MNHEY, CDR2 SVGAGI. The CDR3 consists of 14 residues. Trimming pared 6 bases from V and 11 bases from J, leaving 22 bases between. The CDR3: CASSPTQRGPRAFF. In nucleotides, the CDR3 is TGTGCCAGCAGCCCAACCCAAAGGGGACCACGGGCTTTCTTT.

The chain carries TRBV9 and TRBJ1-6; D gene uncertain. CDR1 and CDR2 from the germline V gene are SGDLS and YYNGEE. The CDR3 length is 17 residues. V gave up 4 bases and J gave up 0 bases, with 14 bases separating them. For the CDR3, the DNA is TGTGCCAGCAGCATCGGAGGTCCAAGCTCCTATAATTCACCCCTCCACTTT. It yields the protein CASSIGGPSSYNSPLHF.

This clonotype appeared many times. The V call is TRBV20-1, the J call TRBJ1-1, with unresolved D. The CDR3 is made up of 15 amino acids. CDR1 and CDR2 (germline): DFQATT, SNEGSKA (reference sequence). The V gene lost 1 base and the J gene lost 0 bases, with 12 bases spanning the gap. The CDR3 protein is CSARVVDGLNTEAFF. Here the CDR3 DNA reads TGCAGTGCTAGAGTTGTTGACGGACTGAACACTGAAGCTTTCTTT.

This clonotype was found a few times. The J gene is TRBJ2-1, the V gene TRBV6-2 or TRBV6-3; 10 nucleotides match TRBD1. Germline loops: CDR1 MNHEY, CDR2 SVGEGT. V lost 5 bases and J lost 9; bases outside the gene matches: 10. CDR3 length equals 15 residues. DNA for the CDR3: TGTGCCAGCAGTCGCCTGACAGGGGGCTTGCCTGAGCAGTTCTTC. This sequence encodes CASSRLTGGLPEQFF.

The gene calls are TRBV6-2 or TRBV6-3 and TRBJ2-2, with TRBD1 matching 7 bases. Germline values: CDR1 MNHEY, CDR2 SVGEGT. This CDR3 is built from 14 residues. J was trimmed by 3 bases and V by 5 bases; bases with no gene match: 3. The CDR3 DNA follows: TGTGCCAGCAGTCAGGGACAGCACACCGGGGAGCTGTTTTTT. This encodes CASSQGQHTGELFF.

V and J are TRBV28 and TRBJ1-1, with D maybe TRBD1 (5 bases). This CDR3 region has 13 residues. The ends were cut back, 6 bases at V and 5 bases at J, with 13 bases in the middle. Germline V gives CDR1 MDHEN, CDR2 SYDVKM. For the CDR3, the DNA is TGTGCCAGCAGCACTCCAGGGTTGACTGAAGCTTTCTTT. The encoded protein is CASSTPGLTEAFF.